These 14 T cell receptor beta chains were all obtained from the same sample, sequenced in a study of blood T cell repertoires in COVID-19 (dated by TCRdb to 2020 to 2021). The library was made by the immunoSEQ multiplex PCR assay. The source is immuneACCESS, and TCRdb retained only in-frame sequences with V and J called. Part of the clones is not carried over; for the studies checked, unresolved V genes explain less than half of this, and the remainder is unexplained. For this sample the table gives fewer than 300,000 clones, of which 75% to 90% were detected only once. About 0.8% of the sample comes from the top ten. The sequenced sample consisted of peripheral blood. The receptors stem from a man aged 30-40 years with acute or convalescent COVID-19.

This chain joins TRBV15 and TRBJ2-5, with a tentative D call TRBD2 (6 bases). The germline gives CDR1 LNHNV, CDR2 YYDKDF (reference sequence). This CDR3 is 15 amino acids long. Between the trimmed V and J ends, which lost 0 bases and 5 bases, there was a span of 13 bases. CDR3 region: CATSREFTSPETQYF. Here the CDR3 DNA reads TGTGCCACCAGCAGAGAATTCACTAGCCCCGAGACCCAGTACTTC.

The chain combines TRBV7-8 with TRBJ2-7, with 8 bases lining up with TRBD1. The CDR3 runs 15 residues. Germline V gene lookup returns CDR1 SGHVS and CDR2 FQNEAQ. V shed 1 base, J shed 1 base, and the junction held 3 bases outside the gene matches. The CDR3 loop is CASSLGTGRSYEQYF. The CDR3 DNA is TGTGCCAGCAGCTTAGGGACAGGGAGGTCCTACGAGCAGTACTTC. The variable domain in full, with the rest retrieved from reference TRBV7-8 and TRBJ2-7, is GAGVSQSPRYKVAKRGQDVALRCDPISGHVSLFWYQQALGQGPEFLTYFQNEAQLDKSGLPSDRFFAERPEGSVSTLKIQRTQQEDSAVYLCASSLGTGRSYEQYFGPGTRLTVT.

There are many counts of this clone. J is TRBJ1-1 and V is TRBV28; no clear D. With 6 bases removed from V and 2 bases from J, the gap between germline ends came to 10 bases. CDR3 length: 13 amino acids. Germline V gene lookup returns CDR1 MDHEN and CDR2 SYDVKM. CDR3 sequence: CASRSQINTEAFF. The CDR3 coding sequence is TGTGCCAGCAGGAGTCAAATTAACACTGAAGCTTTCTTT.

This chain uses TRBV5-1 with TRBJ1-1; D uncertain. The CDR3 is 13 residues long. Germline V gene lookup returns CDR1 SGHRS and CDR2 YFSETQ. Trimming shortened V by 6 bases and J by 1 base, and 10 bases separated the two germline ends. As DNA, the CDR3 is TGCGCCAGCATTTCGGCGGAGAACACTGAAGCTTTCTTT. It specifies CASISAENTEAFF.

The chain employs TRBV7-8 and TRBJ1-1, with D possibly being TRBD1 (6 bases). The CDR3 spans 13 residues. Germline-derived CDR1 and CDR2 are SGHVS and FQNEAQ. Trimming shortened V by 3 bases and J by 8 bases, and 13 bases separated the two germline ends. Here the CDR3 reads CASSFQGRLEAFF. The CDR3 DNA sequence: TGTGCCAGCAGCTTTCAGGGGCGACTAGAAGCTTTCTTT.

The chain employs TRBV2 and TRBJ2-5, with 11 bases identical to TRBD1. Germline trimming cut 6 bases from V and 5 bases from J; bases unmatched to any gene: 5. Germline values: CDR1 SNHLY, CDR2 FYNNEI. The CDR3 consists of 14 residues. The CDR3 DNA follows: TGTGCCAGCAGGGGGACAGGGGGAAGGGAGACCCAGTACTTC. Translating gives CASRGTGGRETQYF.

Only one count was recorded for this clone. This CDR3 is CASSATGAGTGELFF. The CDR3, as DNA: TGTGCCAGTAGTGCCACAGGGGCGGGCACCGGGGAGCTGTTTTTT. This chain joins TRBV19 and TRBJ2-2; 7 bases line up with TRBD1. In germline, CDR1 is LNHDA, CDR2 SQIVND (reference sequence). With 5 bases clipped from V and 4 bases from J, the junction kept 7 bases outside the gene matches. The CDR3 runs 15 residues.

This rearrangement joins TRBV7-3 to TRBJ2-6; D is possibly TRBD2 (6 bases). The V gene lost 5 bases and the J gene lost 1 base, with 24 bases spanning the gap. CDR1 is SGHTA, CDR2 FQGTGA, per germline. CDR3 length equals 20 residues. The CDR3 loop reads CASSPTGVGRALSGANVLTF. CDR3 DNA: TGTGCCAGCAGCCCGACGGGAGTCGGACGGGCCTTGTCTGGGGCCAACGTCCTGACTTTC.

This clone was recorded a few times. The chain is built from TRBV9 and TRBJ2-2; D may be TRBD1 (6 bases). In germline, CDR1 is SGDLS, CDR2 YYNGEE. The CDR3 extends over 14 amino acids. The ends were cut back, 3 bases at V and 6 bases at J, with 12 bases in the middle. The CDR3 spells CASSEQGHAGELFF. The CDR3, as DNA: TGTGCCAGCAGCGAACAGGGTCACGCCGGGGAGCTGTTTTTT.

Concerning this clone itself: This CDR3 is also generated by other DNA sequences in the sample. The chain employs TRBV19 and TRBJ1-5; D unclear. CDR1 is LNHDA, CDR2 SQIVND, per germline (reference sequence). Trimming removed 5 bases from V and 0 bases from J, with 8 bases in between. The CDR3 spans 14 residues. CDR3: CASSRQNSNQPQHF. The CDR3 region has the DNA TGTGCCAGTAGTCGTCAGAATAGCAATCAGCCCCAGCATTTT.

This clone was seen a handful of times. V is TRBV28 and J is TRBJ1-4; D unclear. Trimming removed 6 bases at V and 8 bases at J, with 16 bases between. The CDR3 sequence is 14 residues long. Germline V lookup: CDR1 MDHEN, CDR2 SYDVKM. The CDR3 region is CASRKLERREKLFF. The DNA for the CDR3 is TGTGCCAGCAGGAAACTCGAACGGCGGGAAAAACTGTTTTTT.

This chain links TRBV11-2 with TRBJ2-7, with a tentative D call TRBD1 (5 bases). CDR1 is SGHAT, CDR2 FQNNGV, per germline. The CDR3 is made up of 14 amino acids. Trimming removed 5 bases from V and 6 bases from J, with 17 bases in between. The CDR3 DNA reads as TGTGCCAGCAGCCCAGTGGTAGGGGTGTCCGAGCAGTACTTC. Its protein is CASSPVVGVSEQYF.

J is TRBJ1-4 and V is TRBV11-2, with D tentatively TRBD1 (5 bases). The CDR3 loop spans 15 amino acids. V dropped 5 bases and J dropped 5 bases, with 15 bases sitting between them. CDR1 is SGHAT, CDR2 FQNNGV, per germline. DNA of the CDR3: TGTGCCAGCAGCCCGGTCGGGGGGAGAAATGAAAAACTGTTTTTT. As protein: CASSPVGGRNEKLFF.

The CDR3 DNA sequence: TGTGCCAGCAGCGTAGGTGGATACAGCTCCTACGAGCAGTACTTC. Encoded protein: CASSVGGYSSYEQYF. The chain carries TRBV9 and TRBJ2-7, with D unresolved. CDR3 length: 15 residues. The ends were cut back, 0 bases at V and 0 bases at J, with 10 bases in the middle. The V gene's germline CDR1 is SGDLS and CDR2 YYNGEE.